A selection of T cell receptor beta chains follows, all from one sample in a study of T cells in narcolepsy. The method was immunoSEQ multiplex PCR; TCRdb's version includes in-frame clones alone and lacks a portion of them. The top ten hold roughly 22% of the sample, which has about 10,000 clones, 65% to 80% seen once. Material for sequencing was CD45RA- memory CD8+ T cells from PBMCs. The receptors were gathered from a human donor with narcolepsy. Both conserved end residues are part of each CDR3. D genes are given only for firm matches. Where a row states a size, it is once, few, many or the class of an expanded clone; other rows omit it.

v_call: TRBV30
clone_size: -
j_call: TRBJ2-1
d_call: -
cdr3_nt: TGTGCCTGGAGTGAAAGCTCCTACAATGAGCAGTTCTTC
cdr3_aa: CAWSESSYNEQFF

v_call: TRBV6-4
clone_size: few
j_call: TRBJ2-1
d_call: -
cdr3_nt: TGTGCCAGCAGCCGGGACGCCAACAATGAGCAGTTCTTC
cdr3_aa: CASSRDANNEQFF

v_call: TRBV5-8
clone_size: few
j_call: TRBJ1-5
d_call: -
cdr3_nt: TGTGCCAGCAGCTTCCCCGGGAATCAGCCCCAGCATTTT
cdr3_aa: CASSFPGNQPQHF

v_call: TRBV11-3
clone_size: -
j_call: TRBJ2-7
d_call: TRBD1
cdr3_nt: TGTGCCAGCAGCTTAGTGGCGACAGGGGTGGACTACGAGCAGTACTTC
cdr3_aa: CASSLVATGVDYEQYF

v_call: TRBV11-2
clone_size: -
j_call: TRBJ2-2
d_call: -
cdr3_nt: TGTGCCAGCAGCTTAGGGGTATTGAACACCGGGGAGCTGTTTTTT
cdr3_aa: CASSLGVLNTGELFF

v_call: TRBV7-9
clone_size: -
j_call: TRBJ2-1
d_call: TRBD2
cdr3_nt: TGTGCCAGCAGCTTAGGCGGGAGGGCCGTCTACAATGAGCAGTTCTTC
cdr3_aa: CASSLGGRAVYNEQFF

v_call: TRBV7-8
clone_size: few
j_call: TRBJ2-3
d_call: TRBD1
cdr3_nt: TGTGCCAGCAGACCCACCGGGACAGGGCCAGATACGCAGTATTTT
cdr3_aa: CASRPTGTGPDTQYF

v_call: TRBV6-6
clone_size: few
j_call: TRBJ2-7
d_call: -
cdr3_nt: TGTGCCAGCAGTTATCTGGAGGGATCCTACGAGCAGTACTTC
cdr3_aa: CASSYLEGSYEQYF

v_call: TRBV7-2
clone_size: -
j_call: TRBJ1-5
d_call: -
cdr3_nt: TGTGCCAGCAGCTTGGACGGACAGCCCCAGCATTTT
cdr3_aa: CASSLDGQPQHF

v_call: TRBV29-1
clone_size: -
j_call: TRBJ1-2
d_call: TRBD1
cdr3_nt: TGCAGCGTTGAGGGACAGAGGAAATATGGCTACACCTTC
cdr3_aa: CSVEGQRKYGYTF

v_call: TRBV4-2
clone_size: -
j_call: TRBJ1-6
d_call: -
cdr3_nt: TGTGCCAGCAGCCAAGCCTTGGGTTCACCCCTCCACTTT
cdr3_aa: CASSQALGSPLHF

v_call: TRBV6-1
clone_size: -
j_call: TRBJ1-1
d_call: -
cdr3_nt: TGTGCCAGCAGCACGATGAACACTGAAGCTTTCTTT
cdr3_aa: CASSTMNTEAFF

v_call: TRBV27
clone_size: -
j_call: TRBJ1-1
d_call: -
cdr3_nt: TGTGCCAGCAGTATCGGTACATACACTGAAGCTTTCTTT
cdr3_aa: CASSIGTYTEAFF

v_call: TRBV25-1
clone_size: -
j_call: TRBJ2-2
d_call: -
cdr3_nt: TGTGCCAGCAGTGAAGGTAAAGACACCGGGGAGCTGTTTTTT
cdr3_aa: CASSEGKDTGELFF

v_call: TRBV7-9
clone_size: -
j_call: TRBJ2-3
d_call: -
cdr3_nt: TGTGCCAGCAGCCCAGCGGTTGGGAGCACAGATACGCAGTATTTT
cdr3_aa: CASSPAVGSTDTQYF

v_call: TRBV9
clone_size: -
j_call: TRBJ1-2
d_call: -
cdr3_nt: TGTGCCAGCAGCGCCACCTTAGAGGGCTACACCTTC
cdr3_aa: CASSATLEGYTF

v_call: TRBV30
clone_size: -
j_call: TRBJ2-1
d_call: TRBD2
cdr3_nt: TGTGCCTGGAGTTTTAGCGGGAGGGACCACAATGAGCAGTTCTTC
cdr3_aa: CAWSFSGRDHNEQFF

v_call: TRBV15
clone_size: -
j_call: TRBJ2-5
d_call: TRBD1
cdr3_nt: TGTGCCACCAGCACAGGACAGGGGGCTTCGGAGACCCAGTACTTC
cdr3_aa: CATSTGQGASETQYF

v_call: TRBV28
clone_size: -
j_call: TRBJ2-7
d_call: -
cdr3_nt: TGTGCCAGCGCACTCCCGGGGGGCGGGCAGTACTTC
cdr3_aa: CASALPGGGQYF

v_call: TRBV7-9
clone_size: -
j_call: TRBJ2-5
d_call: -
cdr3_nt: TGTGCCAGCAGTTTAGAGCAGGGATGGTGGGAGACCCAGTACTTC
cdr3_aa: CASSLEQGWWETQYF

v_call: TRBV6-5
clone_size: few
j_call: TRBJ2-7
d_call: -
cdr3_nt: TGTGCCAGCAGTTACTCGGAGGCGGGGGAGCAGTACTTC
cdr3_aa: CASSYSEAGEQYF

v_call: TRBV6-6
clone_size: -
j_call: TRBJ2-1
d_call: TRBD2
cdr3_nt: TGTGCCAGCAGTTACTCGAGAAGTAGCGGGGGTGATGAGCAGTTCTTC
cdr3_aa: CASSYSRSSGGDEQFF

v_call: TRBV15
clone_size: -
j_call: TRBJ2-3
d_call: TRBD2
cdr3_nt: TGTGCCACCAGCAGAGAAGGGCTAGCGGGAGCCCCGAATACGCAGTATTTT
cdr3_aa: CATSREGLAGAPNTQYF

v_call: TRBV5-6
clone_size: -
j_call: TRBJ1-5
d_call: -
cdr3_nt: TGTGCCAGCAGCTTGGGTAGCAATCAGCCCCAGCATTTT
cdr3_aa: CASSLGSNQPQHF

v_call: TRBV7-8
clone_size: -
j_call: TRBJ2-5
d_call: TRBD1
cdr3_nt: TGTGCCAGCAGCTATTCACAGGGGTACGAATCCGAGACCCAGTACTTC
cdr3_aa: CASSYSQGYESETQYF

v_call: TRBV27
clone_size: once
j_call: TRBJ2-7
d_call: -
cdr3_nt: TGTGCCAGCAGTCACAGACACAGCTACGAGCAGTACTTC
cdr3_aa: CASSHRHSYEQYF

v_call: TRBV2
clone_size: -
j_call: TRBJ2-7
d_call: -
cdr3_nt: TGTGCCAGCAGTGGATGGGAGGTCTCCTACGAGCAGTACTTC
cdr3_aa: CASSGWEVSYEQYF

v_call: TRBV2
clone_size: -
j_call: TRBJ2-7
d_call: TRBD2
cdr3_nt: TGTGCCAGCAAGAGTGCGGGGGGCCCCTACGAGCAGTACTTC
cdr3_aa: CASKSAGGPYEQYF

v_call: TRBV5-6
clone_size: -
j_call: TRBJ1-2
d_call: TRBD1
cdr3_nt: TGTGCCAGCAGTAGACAGGGTTTCGACTATGGCTACACCTTC
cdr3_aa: CASSRQGFDYGYTF

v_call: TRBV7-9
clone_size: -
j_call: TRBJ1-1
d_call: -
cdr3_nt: TGTGCCAGCAGCCCCTTTTTAGCTGAAGCTTTCTTT
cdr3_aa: CASSPFLAEAFF

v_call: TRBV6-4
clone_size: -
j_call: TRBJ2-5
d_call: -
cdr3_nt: TGTGCCAGCAGCCCTGGAGCAGGGGAGGGGGAGACCCAGTACTTC
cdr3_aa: CASSPGAGEGETQYF

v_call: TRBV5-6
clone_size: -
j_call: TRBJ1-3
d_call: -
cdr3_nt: TGTGCCAGCAGCTTTACAGGGAACGATTACACCATATATTTT
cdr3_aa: CASSFTGNDYTIYF

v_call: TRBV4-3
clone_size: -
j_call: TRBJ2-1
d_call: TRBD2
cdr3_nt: TGCGCCAGCAGCCCCTGGACTAGCGCTAATGAGCAGTTCTTC
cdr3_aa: CASSPWTSANEQFF

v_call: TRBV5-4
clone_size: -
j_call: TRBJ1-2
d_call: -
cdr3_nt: TGTGCCAGCAGCCTTCTAAGACAGCCTAACTATGGCTACACCTTC
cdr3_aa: CASSLLRQPNYGYTF

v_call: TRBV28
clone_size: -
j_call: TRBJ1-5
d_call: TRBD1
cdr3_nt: TGTGCCAGCACCCGCCTCCCCGGGACAGGCAATCAGCCCCAGCATTTT
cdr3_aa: CASTRLPGTGNQPQHF

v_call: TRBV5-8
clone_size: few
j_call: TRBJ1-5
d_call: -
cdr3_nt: TGTGCCAGCAGCTTTATTGGGGTCTGGGATCAGCCCCAGCATTTT
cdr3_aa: CASSFIGVWDQPQHF

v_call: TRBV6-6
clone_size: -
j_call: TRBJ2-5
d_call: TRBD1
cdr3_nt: TGTGCCAGCAGCTGGGACAGCGAGCAAGAGACCCAGTACTTC
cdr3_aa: CASSWDSEQETQYF

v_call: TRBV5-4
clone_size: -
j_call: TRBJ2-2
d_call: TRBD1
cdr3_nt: TGTGCCAGCAGCGGGACAGAGAGATCCACCGGGGAGCTGTTTTTT
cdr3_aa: CASSGTERSTGELFF

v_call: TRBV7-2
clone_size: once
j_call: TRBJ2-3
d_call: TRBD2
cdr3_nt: TGTGCCAGCAGCCCCTTTAGCGGGAACTTACCCGGGGATACGCAGTATTTT
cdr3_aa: CASSPFSGNLPGDTQYF

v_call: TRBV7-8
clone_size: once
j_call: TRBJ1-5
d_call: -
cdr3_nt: TGTGCCAGCAGCATCCCAGGGCCGGTCCATCAGCCCCAGCATTTT
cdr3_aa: CASSIPGPVHQPQHF

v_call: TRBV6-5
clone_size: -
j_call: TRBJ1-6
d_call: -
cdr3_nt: TGTGCCAGCAGTTACGCCGGGGGGCAAGGTGGGTCACCCCTCCACTTT
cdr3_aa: CASSYAGGQGGSPLHF